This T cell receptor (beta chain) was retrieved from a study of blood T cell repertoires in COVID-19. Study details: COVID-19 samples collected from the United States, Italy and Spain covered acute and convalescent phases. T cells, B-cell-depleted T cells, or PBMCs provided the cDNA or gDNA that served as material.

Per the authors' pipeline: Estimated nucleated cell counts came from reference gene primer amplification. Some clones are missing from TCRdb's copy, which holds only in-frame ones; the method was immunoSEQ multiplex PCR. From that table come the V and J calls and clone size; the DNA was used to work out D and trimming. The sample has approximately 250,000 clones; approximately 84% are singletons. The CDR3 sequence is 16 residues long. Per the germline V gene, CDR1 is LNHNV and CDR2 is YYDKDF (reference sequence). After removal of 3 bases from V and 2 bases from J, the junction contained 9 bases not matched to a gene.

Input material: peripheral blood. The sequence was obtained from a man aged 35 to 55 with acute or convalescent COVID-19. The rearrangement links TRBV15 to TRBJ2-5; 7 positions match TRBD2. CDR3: CATSSWIAGGQETQYF. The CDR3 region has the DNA TGTGCCACCAGCAGTTGGATAGCGGGCGGGCAAGAGACCCAGTACTTC.